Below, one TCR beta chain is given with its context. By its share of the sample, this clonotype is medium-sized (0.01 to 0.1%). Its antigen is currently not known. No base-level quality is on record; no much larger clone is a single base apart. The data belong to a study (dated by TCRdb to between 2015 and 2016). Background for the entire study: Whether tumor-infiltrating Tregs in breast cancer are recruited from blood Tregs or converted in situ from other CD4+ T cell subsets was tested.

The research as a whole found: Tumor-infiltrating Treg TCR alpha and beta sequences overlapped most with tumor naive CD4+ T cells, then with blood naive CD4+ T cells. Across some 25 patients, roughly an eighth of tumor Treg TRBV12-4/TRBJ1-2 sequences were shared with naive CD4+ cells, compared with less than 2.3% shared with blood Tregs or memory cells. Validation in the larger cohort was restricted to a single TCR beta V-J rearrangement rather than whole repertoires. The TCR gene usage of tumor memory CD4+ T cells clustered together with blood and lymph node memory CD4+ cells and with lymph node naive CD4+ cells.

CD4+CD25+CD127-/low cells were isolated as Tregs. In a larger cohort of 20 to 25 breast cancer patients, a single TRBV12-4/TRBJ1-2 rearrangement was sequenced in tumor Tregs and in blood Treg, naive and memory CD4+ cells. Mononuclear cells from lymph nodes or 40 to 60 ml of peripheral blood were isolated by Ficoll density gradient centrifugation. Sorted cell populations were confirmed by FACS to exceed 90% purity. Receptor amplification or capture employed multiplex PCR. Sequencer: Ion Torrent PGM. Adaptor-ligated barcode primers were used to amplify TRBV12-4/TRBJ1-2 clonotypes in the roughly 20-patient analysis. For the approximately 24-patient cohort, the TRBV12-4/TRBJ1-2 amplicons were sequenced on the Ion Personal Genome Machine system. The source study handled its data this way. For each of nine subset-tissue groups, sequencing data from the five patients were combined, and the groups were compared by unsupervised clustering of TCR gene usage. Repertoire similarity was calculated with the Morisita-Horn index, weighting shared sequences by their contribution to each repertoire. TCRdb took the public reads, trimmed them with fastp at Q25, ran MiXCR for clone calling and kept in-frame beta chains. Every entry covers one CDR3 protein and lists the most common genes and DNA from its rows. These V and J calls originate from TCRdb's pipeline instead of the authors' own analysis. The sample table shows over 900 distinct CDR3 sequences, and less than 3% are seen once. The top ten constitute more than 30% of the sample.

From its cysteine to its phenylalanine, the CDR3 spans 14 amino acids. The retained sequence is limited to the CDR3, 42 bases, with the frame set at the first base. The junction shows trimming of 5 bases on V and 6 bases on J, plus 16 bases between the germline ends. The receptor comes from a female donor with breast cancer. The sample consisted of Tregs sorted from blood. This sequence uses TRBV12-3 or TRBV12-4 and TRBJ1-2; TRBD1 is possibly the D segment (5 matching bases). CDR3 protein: CASSPQGEWDGYTF. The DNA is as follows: TGTGCCAGCAGTCCTCAGGGTGAGTGGGATGGCTACACCTTC.